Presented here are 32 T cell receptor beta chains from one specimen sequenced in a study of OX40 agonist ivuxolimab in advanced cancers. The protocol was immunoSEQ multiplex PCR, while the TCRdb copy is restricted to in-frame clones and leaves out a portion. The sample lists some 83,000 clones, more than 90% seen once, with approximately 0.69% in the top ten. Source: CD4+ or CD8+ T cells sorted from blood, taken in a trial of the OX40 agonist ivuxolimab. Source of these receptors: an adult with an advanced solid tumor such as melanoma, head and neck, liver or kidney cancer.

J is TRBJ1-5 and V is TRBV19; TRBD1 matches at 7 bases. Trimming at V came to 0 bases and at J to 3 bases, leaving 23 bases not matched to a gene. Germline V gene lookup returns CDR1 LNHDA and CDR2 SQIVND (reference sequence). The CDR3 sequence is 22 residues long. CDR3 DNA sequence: TGTGCCAGTAGTATAGATCTCCGGGGACAGATCCCGCACATAGTTGCCAATCAGCCCCAGCATTTT. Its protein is CASSIDLRGQIPHIVANQPQHF.

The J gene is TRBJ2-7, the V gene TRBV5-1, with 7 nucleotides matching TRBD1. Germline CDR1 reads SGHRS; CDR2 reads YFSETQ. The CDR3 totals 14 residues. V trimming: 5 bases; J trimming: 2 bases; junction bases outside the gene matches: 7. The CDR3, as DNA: TGCGCCAGCAGTATAGGGACAGCGACCTACGAGCAGTACTTC. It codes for CASSIGTATYEQYF.

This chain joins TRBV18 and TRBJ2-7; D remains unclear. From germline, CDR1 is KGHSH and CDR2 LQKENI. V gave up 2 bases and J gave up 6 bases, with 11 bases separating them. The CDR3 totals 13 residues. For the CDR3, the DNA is TGTGCCAGCTCACCAGCACTTATGATCGAGCAGTACTTC. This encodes CASSPALMIEQYF.

CDR3 nucleotide sequence: TGTGCCAGCAGCTCTAGACTAGCAAGAACTTCGAGCGAGCAGTTCTTC. This codes for CASSSRLARTSSEQFF. The chain recombines TRBV7-2 with TRBJ2-1; 7 bases are a match to TRBD2. CDR3 size: 16 residues. CDR1 and CDR2 from the germline V gene are SGHTA and FQGNSA. With V trimmed by 4 bases and J by 10 bases, 16 bases remained unmatched.

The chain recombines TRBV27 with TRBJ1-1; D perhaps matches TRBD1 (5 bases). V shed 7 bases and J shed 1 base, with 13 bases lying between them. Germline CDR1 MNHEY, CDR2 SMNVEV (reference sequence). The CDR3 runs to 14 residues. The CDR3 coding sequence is TGTGCCAGCATCCCCCTAGGGGAGAACACTGAAGCTTTCTTT. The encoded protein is CASIPLGENTEAFF.

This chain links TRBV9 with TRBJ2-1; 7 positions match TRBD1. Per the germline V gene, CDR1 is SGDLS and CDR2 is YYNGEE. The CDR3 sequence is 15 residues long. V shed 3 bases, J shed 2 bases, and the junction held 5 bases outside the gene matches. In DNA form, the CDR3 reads TGTGCCAGCAGCGACACAGGGGACACCTACAATGAGCAGTTCTTC. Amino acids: CASSDTGDTYNEQFF.

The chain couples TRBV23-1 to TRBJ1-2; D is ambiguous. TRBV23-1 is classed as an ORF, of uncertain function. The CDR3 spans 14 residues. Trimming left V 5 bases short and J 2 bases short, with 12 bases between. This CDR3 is CASSVAQANYGYTF. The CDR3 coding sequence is TGCGCCAGCAGTGTAGCTCAGGCAAACTATGGCTACACCTTC.

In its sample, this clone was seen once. The CDR3 here is CASSLAGRDTDTQYF. In nucleotides, the CDR3 is TGTGCCAGCAGTTTGGCGGGTCGGGACACAGATACGCAGTATTTT. The chain couples TRBV28 to TRBJ2-3; tentative D call: TRBD2 (5 bases). V lost 3 bases to trimming and J lost 2 bases, with 12 bases between them. This CDR3 comprises 15 residues. Germline CDR1 and CDR2: MDHEN and SYDVKM.

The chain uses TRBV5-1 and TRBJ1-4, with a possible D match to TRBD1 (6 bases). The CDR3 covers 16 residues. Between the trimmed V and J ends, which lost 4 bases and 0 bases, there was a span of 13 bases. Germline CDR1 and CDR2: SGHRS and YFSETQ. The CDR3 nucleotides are TGCGCCAGCAGCCCAGGACAGACCACAACTAATGAAAAACTGTTTTTT. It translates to CASSPGQTTTNEKLFF.

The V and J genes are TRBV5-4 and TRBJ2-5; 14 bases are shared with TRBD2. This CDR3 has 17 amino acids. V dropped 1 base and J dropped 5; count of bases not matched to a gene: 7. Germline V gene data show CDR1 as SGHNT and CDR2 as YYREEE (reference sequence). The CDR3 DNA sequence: TGTGCCAGCAGCTTGATGACTAGCGGGAGGGCGGGGGAGACCCAGTACTTC. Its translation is CASSLMTSGRAGETQYF.

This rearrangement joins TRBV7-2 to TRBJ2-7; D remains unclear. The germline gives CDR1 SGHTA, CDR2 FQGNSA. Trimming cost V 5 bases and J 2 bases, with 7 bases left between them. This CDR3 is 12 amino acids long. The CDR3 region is CASSRGPYEQYF. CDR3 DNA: TGTGCCAGCAGCCGTGGTCCCTACGAGCAGTACTTC.

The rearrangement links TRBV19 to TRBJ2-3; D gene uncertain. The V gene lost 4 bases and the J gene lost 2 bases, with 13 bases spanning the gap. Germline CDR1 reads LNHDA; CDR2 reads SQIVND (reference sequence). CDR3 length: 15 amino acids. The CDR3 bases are TGTGCCAGTAGTAGGGCAGATACTACCACAGATACGCAGTATTTT. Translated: CASSRADTTTDTQYF.

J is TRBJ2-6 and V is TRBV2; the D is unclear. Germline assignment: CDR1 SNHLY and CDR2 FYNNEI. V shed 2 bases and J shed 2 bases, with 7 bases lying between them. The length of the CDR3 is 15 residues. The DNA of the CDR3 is TGTGCCAGCAGTGAACTGGGTGCTGGGGCCAACGTCCTGACTTTC. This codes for CASSELGAGANVLTF.

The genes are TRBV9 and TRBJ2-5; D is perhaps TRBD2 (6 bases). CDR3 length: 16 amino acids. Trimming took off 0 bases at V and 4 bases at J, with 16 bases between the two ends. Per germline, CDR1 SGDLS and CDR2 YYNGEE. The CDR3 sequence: CASSVEGGNKRETQYF. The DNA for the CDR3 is TGTGCCAGCAGCGTAGAAGGCGGGAATAAGCGAGAGACCCAGTACTTC.

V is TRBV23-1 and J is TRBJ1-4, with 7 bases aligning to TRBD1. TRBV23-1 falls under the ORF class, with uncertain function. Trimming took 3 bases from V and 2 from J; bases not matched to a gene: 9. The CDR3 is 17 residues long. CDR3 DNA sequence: TGCGCCAGCAGTCATACCGGGACAGAGAACACTAATGAAAAACTGTTTTTT. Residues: CASSHTGTENTNEKLFF.

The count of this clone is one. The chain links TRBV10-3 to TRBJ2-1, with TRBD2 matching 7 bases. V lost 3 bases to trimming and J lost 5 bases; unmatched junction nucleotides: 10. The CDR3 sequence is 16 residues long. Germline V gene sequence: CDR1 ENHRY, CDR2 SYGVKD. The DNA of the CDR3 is TGTGCCATCAGTGACGGGGGGACCCGTCCCAACAATGAGCAGTTCTTC. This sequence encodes CAISDGGTRPNNEQFF.

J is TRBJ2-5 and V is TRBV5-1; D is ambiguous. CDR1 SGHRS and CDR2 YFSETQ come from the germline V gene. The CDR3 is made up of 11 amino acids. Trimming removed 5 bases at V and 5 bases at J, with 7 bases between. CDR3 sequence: CASRLKETQYF. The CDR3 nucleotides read TGCGCCAGCAGGCTGAAGGAGACCCAGTACTTC.

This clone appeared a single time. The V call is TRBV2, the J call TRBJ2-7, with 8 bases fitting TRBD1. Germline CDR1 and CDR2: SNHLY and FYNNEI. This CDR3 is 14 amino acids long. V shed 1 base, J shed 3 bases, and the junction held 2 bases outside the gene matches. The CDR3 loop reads CASSEGTGIYEQYF. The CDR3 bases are TGTGCCAGCAGTGAAGGGACAGGGATCTACGAGCAGTACTTC. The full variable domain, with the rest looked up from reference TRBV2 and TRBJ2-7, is EPEVTQTPSHQVTQMGQEVILRCVPISNHLYFYWYRQILGQKVEFLVSFYNNEISEKSEIFDDQFSVERPDGSNFTLKIRSTKLEDSAMYFCASSEGTGIYEQYFGPGTRLTVT.

The CDR3 nucleotides read TGTGCCAGCAGCCCACCCCCGGGGGCCGGAGGGCAGCCCCAGCATTTT. It is translated as CASSPPPGAGGQPQHF. The chain links TRBV21-1 to TRBJ1-5. TRBV21-1 is described as a pseudogene. This CDR3 spans 16 amino acids.

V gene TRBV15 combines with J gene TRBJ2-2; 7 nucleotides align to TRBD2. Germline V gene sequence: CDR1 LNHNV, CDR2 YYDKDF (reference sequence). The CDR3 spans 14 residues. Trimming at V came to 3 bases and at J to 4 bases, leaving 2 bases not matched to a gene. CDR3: CATSSLAATGELFF. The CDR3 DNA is TGTGCCACCAGCAGCCTAGCGGCCACCGGGGAGCTGTTTTTT.

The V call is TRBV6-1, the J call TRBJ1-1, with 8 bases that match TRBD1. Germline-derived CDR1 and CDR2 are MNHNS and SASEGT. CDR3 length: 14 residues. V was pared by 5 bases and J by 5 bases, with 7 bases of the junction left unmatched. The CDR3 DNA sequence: TGTGCCAGCAGTATGGACAGGGTCTCGACTGAAGCTTTCTTT. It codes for CASSMDRVSTEAFF.

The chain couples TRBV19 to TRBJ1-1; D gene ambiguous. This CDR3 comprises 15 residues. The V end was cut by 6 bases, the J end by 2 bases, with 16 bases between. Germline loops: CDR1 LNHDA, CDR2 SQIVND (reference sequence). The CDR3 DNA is TGTGCCAGTAGGGGATTAGGAGGAGGTAACACTGAAGCTTTCTTT. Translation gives CASRGLGGGNTEAFF.

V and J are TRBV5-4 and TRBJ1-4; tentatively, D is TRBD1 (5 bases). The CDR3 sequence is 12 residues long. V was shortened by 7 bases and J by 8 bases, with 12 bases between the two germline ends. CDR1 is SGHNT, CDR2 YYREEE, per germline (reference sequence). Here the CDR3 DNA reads TGTGCCAGCTCCCGGGGGGAAGAAAAACTGTTTTTT. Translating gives CASSRGEEKLFF.

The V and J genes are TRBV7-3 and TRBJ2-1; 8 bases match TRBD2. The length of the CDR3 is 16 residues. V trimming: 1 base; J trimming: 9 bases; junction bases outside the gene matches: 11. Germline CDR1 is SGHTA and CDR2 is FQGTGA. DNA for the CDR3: TGTGCCAGCAGCTTAATGAGGGCGGGAGGTGGCGCTGAGCAGTTCTTC. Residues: CASSLMRAGGGAEQFF.

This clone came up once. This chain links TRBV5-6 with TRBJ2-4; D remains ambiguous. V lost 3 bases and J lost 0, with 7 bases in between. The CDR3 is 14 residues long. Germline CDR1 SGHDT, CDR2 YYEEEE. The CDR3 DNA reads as TGTGCCAGCAGCTACCTACTAGCCAAAAACATTCAGTACTTC. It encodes CASSYLLAKNIQYF.

The CDR3 sequence is CASSQDPAGGGEQFF. CDR3 nucleotide sequence: TGCGCCAGCAGCCAAGATCCAGCGGGAGGTGGGGAGCAGTTCTTC. The chain carries TRBV4-1 and TRBJ2-1, with TRBD2 matching 9 bases. Trimming took 0 bases from V and 10 from J; bases not matched to a gene: 7. Germline loops: CDR1 MGHRA, CDR2 YSYEKL. The CDR3 runs to 15 residues.

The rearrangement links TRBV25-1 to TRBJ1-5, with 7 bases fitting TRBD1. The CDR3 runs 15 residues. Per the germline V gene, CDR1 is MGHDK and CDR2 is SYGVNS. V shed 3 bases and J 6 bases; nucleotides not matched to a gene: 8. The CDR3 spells CASSDTQGDRQPQHF. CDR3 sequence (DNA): TGTGCCAGCAGTGACACTCAGGGGGACCGTCAGCCCCAGCATTTT.

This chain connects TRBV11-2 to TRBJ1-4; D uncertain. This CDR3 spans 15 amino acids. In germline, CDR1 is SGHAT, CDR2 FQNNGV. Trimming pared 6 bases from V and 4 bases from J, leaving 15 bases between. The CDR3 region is CASRHPGSFNEKLFF. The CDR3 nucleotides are TGTGCCAGCAGACATCCCGGGAGCTTTAATGAAAAACTGTTTTTT.

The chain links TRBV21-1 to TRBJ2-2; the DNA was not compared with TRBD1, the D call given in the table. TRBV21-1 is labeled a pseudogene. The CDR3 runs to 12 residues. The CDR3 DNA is TGTGCCAGCCCCGATACAGGCCGGGAGCTGTTTTTT. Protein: CASPDTGRELFF.

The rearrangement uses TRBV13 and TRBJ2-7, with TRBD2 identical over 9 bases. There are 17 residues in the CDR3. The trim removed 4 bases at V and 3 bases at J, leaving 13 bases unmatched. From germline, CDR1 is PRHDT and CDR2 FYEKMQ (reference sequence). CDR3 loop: CASSYRAGGLASYEQYF. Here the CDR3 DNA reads TGTGCCAGCAGCTACAGGGCTGGGGGACTAGCAAGCTACGAGCAGTACTTC. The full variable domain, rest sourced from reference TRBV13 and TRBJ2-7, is AAGVIQSPRHLIKEKRETATLKCYPIPRHDTVYWYQQGPGQDPQFLISFYEKMQSDKGSIPDRFSAQQFSDYHSELNMSSLELGDSALYFCASSYRAGGLASYEQYFGPGTRLTVT.

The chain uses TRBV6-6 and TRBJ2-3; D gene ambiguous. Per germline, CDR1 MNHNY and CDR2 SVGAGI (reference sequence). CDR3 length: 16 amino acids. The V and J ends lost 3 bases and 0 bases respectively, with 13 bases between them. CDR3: CASSYSPSGSTDTQYF. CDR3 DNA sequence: TGTGCCAGCAGTTATTCTCCGTCGGGCAGCACAGATACGCAGTATTTT.

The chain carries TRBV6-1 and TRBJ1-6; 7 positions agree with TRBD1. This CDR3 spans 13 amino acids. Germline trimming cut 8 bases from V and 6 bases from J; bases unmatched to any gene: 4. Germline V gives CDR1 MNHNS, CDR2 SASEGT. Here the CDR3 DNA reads TGTGCCAGCTTCGACAGGGCTAATTCACCCCTCCACTTT. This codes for CASFDRANSPLHF.